Shown below are 10 T cell receptor beta chains from a single sample sequenced in a study of CD8+ T cells in alopecia areata. RNA extraction and reverse transcription yielded cDNA as sequencing template. Some clones are missing from TCRdb's copy, which holds only in-frame ones; the method was immunoSEQ multiplex PCR. Altogether some 180,000 clones are present, more than 60% being singletons, with the ten largest covering approximately 1.7%. The sample in question was CD4+ T cells sorted from blood, obtained at week 0. The receptors were sampled from a human donor with alopecia areata.

The genes are TRBV14 and TRBJ1-1; the D gene is possibly TRBD1 (5 bases). The CDR3 has 12 residues. Germline V gives CDR1 SGHDN, CDR2 FVKESK. V was cut by 3 bases and J by 11 bases, with 13 bases left in between. In DNA, the CDR3 is TGTGCCAGCAGCCAGAGCGTGGGGCACGCTTTCTTT. Protein sequence: CASSQSVGHAFF. The whole variable domain, filled in from reference TRBV14 and TRBJ1-1, reads EAGVTQFPSHSVIEKGQTVTLRCDPISGHDNLYWYRRVMGKEIKFLLHFVKESKQDESGMPNNRFLAERTGGTYSTLKVQPAELEDSGVYFCASSQSVGHAFFGQGTRLTVV.

For the CDR3, the DNA is TGTGCCAGCAGCCGACAGGGAGGCACAGATACGCAGTATTTT. Amino acid sequence: CASSRQGGTDTQYF. V and J are TRBV25-1 and TRBJ2-3; 7 nucleotides match TRBD1. This CDR3 region has 14 residues. The germline gives CDR1 MGHDK, CDR2 SYGVNS. V trimming: 6 bases; J trimming: 1 base; junction bases outside the gene matches: 4.

The chain has TRBV4-1 and TRBJ2-1; 9 nucleotides match TRBD1. The CDR3 runs 16 residues. Per the germline V gene, CDR1 is MGHRA and CDR2 is YSYEKL. The J segment lost 7 bases and the V segment lost 3 bases, leaving 10 bases of the junction unmatched. CDR3 sequence reads: CASSQESGTGRNEQFF. The CDR3 DNA follows: TGCGCCAGCAGCCAGGAATCCGGGACAGGGCGTAATGAGCAGTTCTTC.

The chain couples TRBV29-1 to TRBJ1-1, with D tentatively TRBD1 (6 bases). CDR3 size: 13 residues. Trimming removed 4 bases from V and 7 bases from J, with 16 bases in between. The germline V gene encodes CDR1 SQVTM and CDR2 ANQGSEA. The CDR3 region is CSVGGLGNLEAFF. For the CDR3, the DNA is TGCAGCGTTGGGGGGCTGGGAAACCTTGAAGCTTTCTTT.

The chain joins TRBV19 to TRBJ2-1; TRBD2 is a possible D gene (6 bases). The V and J ends lost 6 bases and 2 bases respectively, with 11 bases between them. The CDR3 covers 14 residues. The germline V gene has CDR1 LNHDA and CDR2 SQIVND (reference sequence). The CDR3 protein is CASSRGNAYNEQFF. For the CDR3, the DNA is TGTGCCAGTAGCCGGGGGAACGCCTACAATGAGCAGTTCTTC.

V usage is TRBV2 and J usage is TRBJ2-3; TRBD1 agrees at 7 bases. This CDR3 has 15 residues. The J segment lost 1 base and the V segment lost 8 bases, leaving 9 bases of the junction unmatched. Germline V CDR1 and CDR2: SNHLY, FYNNEI. The CDR3 region is CASVPYRGRTDTQYF. The CDR3 nucleotides read TGTGCCAGCGTCCCCTACAGGGGCCGCACAGATACGCAGTATTTT. Full variable domain (rest looked up from reference TRBV2 and TRBJ2-3): EPEVTQTPSHQVTQMGQEVILRCVPISNHLYFYWYRQILGQKVEFLVSFYNNEISEKSEIFDDQFSVERPDGSNFTLKIRSTKLEDSAMYFCASVPYRGRTDTQYFGPGTRLTVL.

This sequence joins TRBV11-3 and TRBJ2-7; tentative D call: TRBD2 (5 bases). With 1 base removed from V and 1 base from J, the gap between germline ends came to 11 bases. Per germline, CDR1 SGHNT and CDR2 YENEEA. CDR3 length equals 15 residues. The CDR3 here is CASSLGSGTSYEQYF. The CDR3 bases are TGTGCCAGCAGCTTAGGGAGCGGAACGTCCTACGAGCAGTACTTC.

The rearrangement links TRBV11-1 to TRBJ1-4, with 7 bases aligning to TRBD1. Per the germline V gene, CDR1 is SGHAT and CDR2 is FQDESV (reference sequence). This CDR3 spans 14 amino acids. The V and J ends lost 5 bases and 6 bases, in that order; junction bases with no gene match: 6. CDR3 sequence reads: CASSTGTADEKLFF. CDR3 in DNA: TGTGCCAGCAGCACCGGGACAGCTGATGAAAAACTGTTTTTT.

This clone was seen more than once but under ten times. V and J are TRBV5-1 and TRBJ2-7, with 11 bases identical to TRBD1. The CDR3 sequence is 14 residues long. Germline trimming cut 2 bases from V and 6 bases from J; bases unmatched to any gene: 4. Germline CDR1 and CDR2: SGHRS and YFSETQ. This chain's CDR3 is CASSFGQGAAEQYF. CDR3 coding DNA: TGCGCCAGCAGCTTCGGACAGGGGGCGGCCGAGCAGTACTTC.

The chain has TRBV5-1 and TRBJ2-2; TRBD2 agrees at 8 bases. This CDR3 has 15 residues. The trim removed 4 bases at V and 5 bases at J, leaving 7 bases unmatched. The germline gives CDR1 SGHRS, CDR2 YFSETQ. CDR3 loop: CASSTGTSVTGELFF. The CDR3 coding sequence is TGCGCCAGCAGCACCGGGACTAGTGTGACCGGGGAGCTGTTTTTT.